This record concerns one TCR beta chain sequence. No conserved phenylalanine or tryptophan is present at the end of the CDR3, so a read error is the likely explanation. No DNA is shown, since the ends of the CDR3 on it are uncertain; the CDR3 is the one TCRdb lists. The source of the sample is a study of tumor-infiltrating lymphocytes in glioblastoma multiforme. Germline CDR1 MNHEY, CDR2 SVGAGI. The CDR3 is made up of 15 amino acids, end residues included. TCR beta libraries were built from RNA through three nested multiplex PCR rounds using modified ARM-PCR. These TCRB libraries lack any described unique molecular identifiers. TCRdb analysed the multiplex PCR reads with MiXCR anew, one entry per CDR3 protein. The sample holds tens of thousands of distinct CDR3 sequences, roughly two thirds seen once.

The chain employs TRBV6-5 and TRBJ2-3; the table's TRBD1 call for D was not verified on the DNA. The clonotype comes from a male donor with glioblastoma. Source material: brain tumor tissue. CDR3 loop: CASTPSVVRTDTQYL.